The sequence of this T cell receptor beta chain was determined in a study of blood T cell repertoires in COVID-19. At the level of the study: Sample material is recorded as cDNA or gDNA derived from T cells, B-cell-depleted T cells, or PBMCs.

Before being deemed recovered, Cohort 3 donors had two negative PCRs, clearance, or symptom resolution. Assay used: immunoSEQ multiplex PCR; TCRdb lists only in-frame clones, some missing. The data show roughly 330,000 clones, around 87% seen once. The sequencing sample was made of PBMCs or T cells enriched from blood (not recorded which). The source of this sequence is a woman in her 30s who had recovered from COVID-19.

For the CDR3, the DNA is TGTGCCAGCAGCTTAGAACGCCTAGCGGGGGGAGACAATGAGCAGTTCTTC. This sequence encodes CASSLERLAGGDNEQFF. The chain joins TRBV7-9 to TRBJ2-1, with 11 bases identical to TRBD2. The CDR3 loop spans 17 amino acids. Germline V gives CDR1 SEHNR, CDR2 FQNEAQ (reference sequence). V gave up 1 base and J gave up 5 bases; unmatched junction bases: 7.